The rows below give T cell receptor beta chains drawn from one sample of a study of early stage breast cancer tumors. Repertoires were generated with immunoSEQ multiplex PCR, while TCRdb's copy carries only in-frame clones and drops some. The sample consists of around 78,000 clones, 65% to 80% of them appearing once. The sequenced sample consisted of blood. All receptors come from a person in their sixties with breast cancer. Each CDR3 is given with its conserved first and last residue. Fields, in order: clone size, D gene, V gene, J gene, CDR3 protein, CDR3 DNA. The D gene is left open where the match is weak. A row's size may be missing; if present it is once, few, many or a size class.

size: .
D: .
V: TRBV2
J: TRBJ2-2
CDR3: CASRGGTFTGELFF
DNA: TGTGCCAGCAGGGGCGGGACATTTACCGGGGAGCTGTTTTTT

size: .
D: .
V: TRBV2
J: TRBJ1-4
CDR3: CASTRGAVEKLFF
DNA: TGTGCCAGCACCCGCGGGGCAGTTGAAAAACTGTTTTTT

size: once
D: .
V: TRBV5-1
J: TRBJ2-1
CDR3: CASSLNLAAKNNEQFF
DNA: TGCGCCAGCAGCTTAAACCTAGCAGCCAAGAACAATGAGCAGTTCTTC

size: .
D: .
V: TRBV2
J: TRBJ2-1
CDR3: CASSVGLLANEQFF
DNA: TGTGCCAGCAGTGTGGGCTTACTGGCCAATGAGCAGTTCTTC

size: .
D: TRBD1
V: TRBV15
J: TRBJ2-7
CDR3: CATSREDRSSYEQYF
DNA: TGTGCCACCAGCAGAGAGGACAGGAGCTCCTACGAGCAGTACTTC

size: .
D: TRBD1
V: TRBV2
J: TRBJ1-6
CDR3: CASRPMGQYNSPLHF
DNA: TGTGCCAGCAGGCCGATGGGACAGTATAATTCACCCCTCCACTTT

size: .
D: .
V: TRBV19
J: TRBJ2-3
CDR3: CASSISTRASTDTQYF
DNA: TGTGCCAGTAGTATCTCAACGCGGGCCAGCACAGATACGCAGTATTTT

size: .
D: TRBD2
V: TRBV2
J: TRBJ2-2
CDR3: CASGTGGTNTGELFF
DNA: TGTGCCAGCGGAACGGGAGGGACTAACACCGGGGAGCTGTTTTTT

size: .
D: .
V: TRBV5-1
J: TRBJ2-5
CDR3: CASSLYAAAQRSQYF
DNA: TGCGCCAGCAGCTTGTACGCGGCAGCGCAACGGTCCCAGTACTTC

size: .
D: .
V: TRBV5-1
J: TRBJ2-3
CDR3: CASLEGRPPDTQYF
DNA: TGCGCCAGCCTCGAGGGCCGTCCACCAGATACGCAGTATTTT

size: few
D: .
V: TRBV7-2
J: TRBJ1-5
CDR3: CASSWEADYQPQHF
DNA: TGTGCCAGCAGCTGGGAGGCGGATTATCAGCCCCAGCATTTT

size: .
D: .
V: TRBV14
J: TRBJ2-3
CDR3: CASSQAGGLTDTQYF
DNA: TGTGCCAGCAGCCAAGCCGGGGGTCTCACAGATACGCAGTATTTT

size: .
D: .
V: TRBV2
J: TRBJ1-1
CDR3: CASKENTEAFF
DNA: TGTGCCAGCAAGGAGAACACTGAAGCTTTCTTT

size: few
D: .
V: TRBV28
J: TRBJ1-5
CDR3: CASSQPQHF
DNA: TGTGCCAGCAGCCAGCCCCAGCATTTT

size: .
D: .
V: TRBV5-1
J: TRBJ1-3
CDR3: CASARVGMTDTIYF
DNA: TGCGCCAGCGCCAGGGTCGGAATGACGGACACCATATATTTT

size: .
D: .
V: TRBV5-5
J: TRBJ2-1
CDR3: CASSQGGGWSEQFF
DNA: TGTGCCAGCAGCCAGGGTGGGGGTTGGAGTGAGCAGTTCTTC

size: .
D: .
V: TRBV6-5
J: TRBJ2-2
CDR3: CASSPRRGTGELFF
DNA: TGTGCCAGCAGCCCCCGACGTGGCACCGGGGAGCTGTTTTTT

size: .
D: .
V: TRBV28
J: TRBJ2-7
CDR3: CASSPPQAPREQYF
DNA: TGTGCCAGCAGCCCCCCACAAGCCCCCCGCGAGCAGTACTTC

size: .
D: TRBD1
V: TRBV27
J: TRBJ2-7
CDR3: CASSLRVGQGPYF
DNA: TGTGCCAGCAGTTTGCGAGTAGGACAGGGTCCGTACTTC

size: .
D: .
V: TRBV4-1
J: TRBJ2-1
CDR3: CASSQDPMSSYNEQFF
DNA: TGCGCCAGCAGCCAAGATCCGATGAGCTCCTACAATGAGCAGTTCTTC

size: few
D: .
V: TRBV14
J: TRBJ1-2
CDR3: CASSQGWGAYGYTF
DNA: TGTGCCAGCAGCCAAGGTTGGGGGGCTTATGGCTACACCTTC

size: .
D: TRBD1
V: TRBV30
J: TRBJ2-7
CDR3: CAWSERTGGRFQQYF
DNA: TGTGCCTGGAGTGAACGGACAGGCGGCAGGTTCCAGCAGTACTTC

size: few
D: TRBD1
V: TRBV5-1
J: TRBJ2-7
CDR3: CASSLNRGEQYF
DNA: TGCGCCAGCAGCTTGAACAGGGGCGAGCAGTACTTC

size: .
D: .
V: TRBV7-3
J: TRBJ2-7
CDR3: CASSLIGAPGTYEAGNYEQYF
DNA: TGTGCCAGCAGCTTAATAGGGGCCCCGGGCACTTACGAAGCTGGGAACTACGAGCAGTACTTC

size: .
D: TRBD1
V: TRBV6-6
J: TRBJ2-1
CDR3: CASSYDRDRGERAWFF
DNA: TGTGCCAGCAGTTACGATCGGGACAGGGGGGAGCGAGCATGGTTCTTC

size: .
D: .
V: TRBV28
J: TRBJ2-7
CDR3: CASSFAYYEQYF
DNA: TGTGCCAGCAGTTTTGCATACTACGAGCAGTACTTC

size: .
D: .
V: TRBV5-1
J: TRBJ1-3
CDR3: CASSLVGSDSGNTIYF
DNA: TGCGCCAGCAGCTTGGTAGGGTCCGACTCTGGAAACACCATATATTTT

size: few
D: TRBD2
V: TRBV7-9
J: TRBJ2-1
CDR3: CASSLDRGGYNEQFF
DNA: TGTGCCAGCAGCTTAGACCGGGGGGGATACAATGAGCAGTTCTTC

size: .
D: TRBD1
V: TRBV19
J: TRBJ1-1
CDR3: CASSARTGRRMNTEAFF
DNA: TGTGCCAGTAGTGCCAGGACAGGGCGAAGAATGAACACTGAAGCTTTCTTT

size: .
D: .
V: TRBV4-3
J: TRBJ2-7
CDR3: CASSPWREFVGYEQYF
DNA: TGCGCCAGCAGCCCCTGGAGAGAGTTTGTTGGGTACGAGCAGTACTTC

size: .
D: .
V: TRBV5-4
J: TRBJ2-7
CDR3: CASSLERGARDEQYF
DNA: TGTGCCAGCAGCTTGGAAAGGGGCGCGCGGGACGAGCAGTACTTC

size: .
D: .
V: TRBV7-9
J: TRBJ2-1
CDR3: CASSLGNEQFF
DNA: TGTGCCAGCAGCTTGGGCAATGAGCAGTTCTTC

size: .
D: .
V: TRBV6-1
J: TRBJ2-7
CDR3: CASSEGVRSKYF
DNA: TGTGCCAGCAGTGAAGGGGTGAGAAGCAAGTACTTC

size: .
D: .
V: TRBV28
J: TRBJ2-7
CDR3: CASSLRAPYEQYF
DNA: TGTGCCAGCAGTTTAAGAGCACCCTACGAGCAGTACTTC

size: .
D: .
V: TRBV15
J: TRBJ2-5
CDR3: CATSIQKGTQYF
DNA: TGTGCCACCAGCATTCAGAAGGGCACCCAGTACTTC

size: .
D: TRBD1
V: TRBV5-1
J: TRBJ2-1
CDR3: CASSLGTDLNEQFF
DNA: TGCGCCAGCAGCTTAGGGACAGATCTCAATGAGCAGTTCTTC